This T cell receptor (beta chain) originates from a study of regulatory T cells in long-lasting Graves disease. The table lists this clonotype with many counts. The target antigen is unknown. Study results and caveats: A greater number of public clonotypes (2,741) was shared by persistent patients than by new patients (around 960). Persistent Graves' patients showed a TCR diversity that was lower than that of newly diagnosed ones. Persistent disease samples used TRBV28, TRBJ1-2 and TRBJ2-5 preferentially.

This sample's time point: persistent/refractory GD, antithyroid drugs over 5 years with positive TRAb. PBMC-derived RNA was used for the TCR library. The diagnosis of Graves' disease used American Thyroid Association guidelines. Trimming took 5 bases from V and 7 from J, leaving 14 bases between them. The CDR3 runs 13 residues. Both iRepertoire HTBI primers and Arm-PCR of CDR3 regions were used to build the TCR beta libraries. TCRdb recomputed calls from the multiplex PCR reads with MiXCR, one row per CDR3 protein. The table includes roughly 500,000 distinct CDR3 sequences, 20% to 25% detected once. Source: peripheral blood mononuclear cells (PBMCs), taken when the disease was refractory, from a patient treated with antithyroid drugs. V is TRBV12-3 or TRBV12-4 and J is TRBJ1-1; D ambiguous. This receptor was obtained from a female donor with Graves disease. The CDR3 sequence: CASSPQSDIEAFF. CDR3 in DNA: TGTGCCAGCAGTCCCCAAAGCGACATTGAAGCTTTCTTT.